The entry below describes one T cell receptor (beta chain). The data stem from a study of blood T cell repertoires in COVID-19. Study at large: Material from acute and convalescent COVID-19 was sourced from the United States, Italy and Spain. The analysed material was cDNA or gDNA that came from T cells, B-cell-depleted T cells, or PBMCs.

The CDR3 has 12 residues. Germline V lookup: CDR1 SNHLY, CDR2 FYNNEI. With 6 bases removed from V and 2 bases from J, the gap between germline ends came to 8 bases. Authors' methods: Cell counts per sample came from amplifying reference gene primers. Using immunoSEQ multiplex PCR, the repertoire was profiled, and TCRdb retains in-frame clones only, with some absent. The V and J calls and clone size were taken over from that table, and D and trimming were inferred from the DNA. The sample contains roughly 200,000 clones, over 60% of which appear only once. The TCR originated in a woman aged 70-85 years with acute or convalescent COVID-19. Material for sequencing was peripheral blood. V usage is TRBV2 and J usage is TRBJ2-7, with D maybe TRBD1 (6 bases). The CDR3 here is CASSGQPYEQYF. The CDR3 DNA reads as TGTGCCAGCAGCGGACAGCCCTACGAGCAGTACTTC.